Sequencing of this T cell receptor (beta chain) was carried out in a study of shared clonotypes between healthy human individuals. Study as a whole: The study used three CD4 naive, three CD4 memory, two CD8 naive and one CD8 memory plate per donor.

General study points: Sharing across four donors was highest in naive CD4 (around 5%) and lowest in memory CD8 (roughly 0.4%). The study's rarefaction showed incomplete sorted-subset sequencing despite large depth.

Germline CDR1 is MGHRA and CDR2 is YSYEKL. This CDR3 region has 13 residues. V was cut by 1 base and J by 2 bases, with 4 bases left in between. Naive CD8 cells lacked CD45RO, underwent positive selection for CCR7 and left out terminally differentiated effector memory CD45RA+ cells. Each subset's genomic DNA was shared equally among a number of immunoSEQ plates. This table comes from immunoSEQ multiplex PCR, and its TCRdb copy is limited to in-frame clones, with some not included. The table shows 660,000 or so clones, with approximately 96% occurring only once. As regards this clone: As yet, its antigen is unknown.

This TCR was sampled from a woman younger than 45 in good health. The chain links TRBV4-1 to TRBJ2-3; no definite D call. Sequencing was done on a sample of naive CD8+ T cells sorted from blood. CDR3 DNA sequence: TGCGCCAGCAGCCAAGCCAACACAGATACGCAGTATTTT. Amino acids: CASSQANTDTQYF.